The subject of this entry is one T cell receptor beta chain. Its matching antigen is unknown. Only in-frame clones appear in the TCRdb table, and some are missing; sequencing was by immunoSEQ multiplex PCR. Of fewer than 45,000 clones listed, more than 75% are singletons. The sample is drawn from a study of PD-L1 blockade in urothelial cancer. The wider study: The researchers analyzed blood 3 weeks (second dose) and 6 weeks after treatment start. Broader study findings: Clones that were tumor-associated expanded more in the blood of durable-benefit patients at 3 weeks.

The V gene lost 4 bases and the J gene lost 0 bases, with 16 bases spanning the gap. The CDR3 covers 16 residues. Germline CDR1 and CDR2: MNHNS and SASEGT. V gene TRBV6-1 combines with J gene TRBJ2-7; D perhaps matches TRBD1 (5 bases). This TCR derives from a man between 65 and 85 years old with urothelial cancer. The sample was PBMCs, taken around atezolizumab (anti-PD-L1) treatment. The CDR3 region has the DNA TGTGCCAGCAGTGCCAGTCGGACATTTTCCTCCTACGAGCAGTACTTC. Its protein product is CASSASRTFSSYEQYF.